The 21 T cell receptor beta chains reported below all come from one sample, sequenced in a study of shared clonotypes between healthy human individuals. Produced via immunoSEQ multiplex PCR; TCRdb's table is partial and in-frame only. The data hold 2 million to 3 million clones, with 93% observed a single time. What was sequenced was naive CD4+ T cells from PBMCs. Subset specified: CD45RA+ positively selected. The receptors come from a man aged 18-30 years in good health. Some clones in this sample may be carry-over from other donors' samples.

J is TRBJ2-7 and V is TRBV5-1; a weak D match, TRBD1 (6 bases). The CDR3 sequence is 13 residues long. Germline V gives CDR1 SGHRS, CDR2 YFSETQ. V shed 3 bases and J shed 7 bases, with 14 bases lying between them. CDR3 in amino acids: CASSWAGEREQYF. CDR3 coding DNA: TGCGCCAGCAGCTGGGCAGGGGAGAGGGAGCAGTACTTC.

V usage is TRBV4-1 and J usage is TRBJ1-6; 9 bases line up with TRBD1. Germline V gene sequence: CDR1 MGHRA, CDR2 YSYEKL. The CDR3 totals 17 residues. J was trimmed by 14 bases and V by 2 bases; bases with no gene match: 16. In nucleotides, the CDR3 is TGCGCCAGCAGCCAACAACCTCTGTTTGCGACAGGGGGATCCCTCCACTTT. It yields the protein CASSQQPLFATGGSLHF.

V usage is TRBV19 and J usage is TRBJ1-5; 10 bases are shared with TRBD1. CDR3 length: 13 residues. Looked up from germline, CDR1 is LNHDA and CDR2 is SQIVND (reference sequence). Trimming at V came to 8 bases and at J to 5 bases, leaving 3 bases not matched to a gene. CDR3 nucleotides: TGTGCCAGTGGGACAGGGGTGGATCAGCCCCAGCATTTT. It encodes CASGTGVDQPQHF.

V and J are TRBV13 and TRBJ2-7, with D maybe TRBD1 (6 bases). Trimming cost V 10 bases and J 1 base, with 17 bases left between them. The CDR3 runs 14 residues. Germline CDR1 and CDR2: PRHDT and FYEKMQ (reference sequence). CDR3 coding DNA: TGTGCCACCGCCATCCGGGACAAGTCCTACGAGCAGTACTTC. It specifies CATAIRDKSYEQYF. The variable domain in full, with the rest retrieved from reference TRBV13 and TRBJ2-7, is AAGVIQSPRHLIKEKRETATLKCYPIPRHDTVYWYQQGPGQDPQFLISFYEKMQSDKGSIPDRFSAQQFSDYHSELNMSSLELGDSALYFCATAIRDKSYEQYFGPGTRLTVT.

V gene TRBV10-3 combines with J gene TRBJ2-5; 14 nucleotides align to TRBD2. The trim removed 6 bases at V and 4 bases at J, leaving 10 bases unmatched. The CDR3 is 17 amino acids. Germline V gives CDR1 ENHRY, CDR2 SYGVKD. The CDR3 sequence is CAIRPGLAGGGGETQYF. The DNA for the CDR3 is TGTGCCATCAGGCCCGGACTAGCGGGAGGAGGAGGAGAGACCCAGTACTTC.

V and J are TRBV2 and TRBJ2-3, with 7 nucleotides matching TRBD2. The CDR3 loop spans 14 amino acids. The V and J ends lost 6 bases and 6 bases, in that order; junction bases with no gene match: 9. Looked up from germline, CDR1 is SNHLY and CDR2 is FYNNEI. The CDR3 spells CASSASGGGDTQYF. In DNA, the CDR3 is TGTGCCAGCAGCGCATCCGGGGGAGGGGATACGCAGTATTTT. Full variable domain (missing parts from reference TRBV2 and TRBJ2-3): EPEVTQTPSHQVTQMGQEVILRCVPISNHLYFYWYRQILGQKVEFLVSFYNNEISEKSEIFDDQFSVERPDGSNFTLKIRSTKLEDSAMYFCASSASGGGDTQYFGPGTRLTVL.

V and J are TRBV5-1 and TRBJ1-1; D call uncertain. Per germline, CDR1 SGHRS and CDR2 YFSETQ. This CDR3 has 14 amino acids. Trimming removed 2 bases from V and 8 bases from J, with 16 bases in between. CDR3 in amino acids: CASSFQPKPAEAFF. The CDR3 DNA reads TGCGCCAGCAGCTTCCAACCGAAACCGGCCGAAGCTTTCTTT.

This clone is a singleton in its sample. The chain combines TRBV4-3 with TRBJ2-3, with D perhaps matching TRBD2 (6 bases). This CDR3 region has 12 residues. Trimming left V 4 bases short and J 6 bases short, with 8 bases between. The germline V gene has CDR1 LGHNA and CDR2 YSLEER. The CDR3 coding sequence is TGCGCCAGCAGCCTAAGCGGGGATACGCAGTATTTT. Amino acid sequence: CASSLSGDTQYF.

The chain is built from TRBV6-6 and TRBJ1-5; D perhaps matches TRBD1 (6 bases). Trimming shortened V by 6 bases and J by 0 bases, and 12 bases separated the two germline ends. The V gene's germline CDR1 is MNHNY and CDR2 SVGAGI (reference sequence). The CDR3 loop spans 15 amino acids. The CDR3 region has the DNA TGTGCCAGCAGATTAGACAGGTATAGCAATCAGCCCCAGCATTTT. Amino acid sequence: CASRLDRYSNQPQHF.

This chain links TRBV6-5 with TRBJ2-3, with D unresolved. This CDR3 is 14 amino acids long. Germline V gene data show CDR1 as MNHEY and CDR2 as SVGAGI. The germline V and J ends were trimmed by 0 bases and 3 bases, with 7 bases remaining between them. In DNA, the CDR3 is TGTGCCAGCAGTTACTCGCCACGGACAGATACGCAGTATTTT. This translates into CASSYSPRTDTQYF.

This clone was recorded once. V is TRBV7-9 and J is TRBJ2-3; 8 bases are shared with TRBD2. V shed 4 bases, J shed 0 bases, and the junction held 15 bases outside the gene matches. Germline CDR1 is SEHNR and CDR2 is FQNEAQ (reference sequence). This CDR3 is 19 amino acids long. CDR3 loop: CASSSWVLAAPPSTDTQYF. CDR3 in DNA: TGTGCCAGCAGCTCCTGGGTACTAGCGGCCCCCCCCAGCACAGATACGCAGTATTTT.

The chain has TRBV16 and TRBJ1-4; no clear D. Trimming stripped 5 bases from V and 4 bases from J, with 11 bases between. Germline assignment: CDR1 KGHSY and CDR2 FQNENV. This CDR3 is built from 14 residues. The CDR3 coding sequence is TGTGCCAGCAGCACCCGGACGGGTAATGAAAAACTGTTTTTT. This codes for CASSTRTGNEKLFF. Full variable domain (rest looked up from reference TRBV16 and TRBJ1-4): GEEVAQTPKHLVRGEGQKAKLYCAPIKGHSYVFWYQQVLKNEFKFLISFQNENVFDETGMPKERFSAKCLPNSPCSLEIQATKLEDSAVYFCASSTRTGNEKLFFGSGTQLSVL.

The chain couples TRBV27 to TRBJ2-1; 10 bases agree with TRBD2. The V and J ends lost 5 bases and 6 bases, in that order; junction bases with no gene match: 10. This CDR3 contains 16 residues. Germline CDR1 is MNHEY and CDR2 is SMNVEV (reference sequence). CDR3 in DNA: TGTGCCAGCAGTCCCCACGTGGTAGCGGGAGGCAATGAGCAGTTCTTC. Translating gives CASSPHVVAGGNEQFF.

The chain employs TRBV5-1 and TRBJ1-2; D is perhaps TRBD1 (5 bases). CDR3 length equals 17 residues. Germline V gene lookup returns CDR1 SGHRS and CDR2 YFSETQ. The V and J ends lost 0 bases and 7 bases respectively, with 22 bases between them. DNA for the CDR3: TGCGCCAGCAGCTTGGTGTGGCGCCTCGGGCGGGGCAGTGGCTACACCTTC. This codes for CASSLVWRLGRGSGYTF. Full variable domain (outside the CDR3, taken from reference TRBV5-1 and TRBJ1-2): KAGVTQTPRYLIKTRGQQVTLSCSPISGHRSVSWYQQTPGQGLQFLFEYFSETQRNKGNFPGRFSGRQFSNSRSEMNVSTLELGDSALYLCASSLVWRLGRGSGYTFGSGTRLTVV.

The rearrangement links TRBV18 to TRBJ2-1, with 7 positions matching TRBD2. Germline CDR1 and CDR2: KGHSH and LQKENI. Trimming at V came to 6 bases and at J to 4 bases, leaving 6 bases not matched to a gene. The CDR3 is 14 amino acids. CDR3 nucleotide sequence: TGTGCCAGCTCTCGGGGGGTAGGATACAATGAGCAGTTCTTC. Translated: CASSRGVGYNEQFF.

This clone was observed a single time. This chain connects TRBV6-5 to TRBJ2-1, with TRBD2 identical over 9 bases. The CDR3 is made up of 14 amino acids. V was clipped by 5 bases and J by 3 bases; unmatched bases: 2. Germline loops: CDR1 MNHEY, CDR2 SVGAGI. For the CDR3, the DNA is TGTGCCAGCAGTACAGCGGGAGGCTACAATGAGCAGTTCTTC. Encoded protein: CASSTAGGYNEQFF.

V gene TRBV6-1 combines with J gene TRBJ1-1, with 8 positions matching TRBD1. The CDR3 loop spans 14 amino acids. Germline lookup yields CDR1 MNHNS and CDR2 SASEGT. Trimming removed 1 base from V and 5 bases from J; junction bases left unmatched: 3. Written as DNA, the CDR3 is TGTGCCAGCAGTGAAGGGACAGGGATAACTGAAGCTTTCTTT. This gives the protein CASSEGTGITEAFF.

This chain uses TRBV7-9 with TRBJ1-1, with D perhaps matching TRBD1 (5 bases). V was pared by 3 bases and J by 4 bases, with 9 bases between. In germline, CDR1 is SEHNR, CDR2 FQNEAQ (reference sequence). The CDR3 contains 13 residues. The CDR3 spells CASSFSDSTEAFF. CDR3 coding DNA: TGTGCCAGCAGCTTTTCCGACAGCACTGAAGCTTTCTTT.

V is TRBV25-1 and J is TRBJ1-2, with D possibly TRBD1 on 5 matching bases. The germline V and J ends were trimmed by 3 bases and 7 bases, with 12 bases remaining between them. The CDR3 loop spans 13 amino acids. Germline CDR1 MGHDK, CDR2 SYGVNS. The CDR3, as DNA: TGTGCCAGCAGTGAGGTCGGGGGGAGTGGCTACACCTTC. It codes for CASSEVGGSGYTF.

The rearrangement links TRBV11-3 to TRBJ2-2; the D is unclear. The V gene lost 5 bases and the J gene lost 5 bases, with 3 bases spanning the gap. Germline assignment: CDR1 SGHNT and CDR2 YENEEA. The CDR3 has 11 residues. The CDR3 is CASSQTGELFF. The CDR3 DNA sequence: TGTGCCAGCAGCCAGACCGGGGAGCTGTTTTTT.

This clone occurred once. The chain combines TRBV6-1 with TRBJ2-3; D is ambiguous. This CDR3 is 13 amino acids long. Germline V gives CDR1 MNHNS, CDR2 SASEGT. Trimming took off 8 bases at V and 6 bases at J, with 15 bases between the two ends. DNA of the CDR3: TGTGCCAGCCATCTCCTTATCGCTGATACGCAGTATTTT. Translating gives CASHLLIADTQYF.